This TCR beta chain was retrieved from a study of blood T cell repertoires in COVID-19. Looking at the study overall: Acute and convalescent COVID-19 specimens originated in the United States, Italy and Spain. Sources were T cells, B-cell-depleted T cells, or PBMCs; the material itself was cDNA or gDNA.

In the authors' workflow: How many nucleated cells were present was estimated from reference gene primer amplification. Profiled with immunoSEQ multiplex PCR; TCRdb holds only in-frame clones, not every one. The DNA gave D and trimming, while V, J and clone size come from that table. In the table there are tens of thousands of clones, 75% to 90% of which are singletons. Per the germline V gene, CDR1 is DFQATT and CDR2 is SNEGSKA (reference sequence). Trimming left V 3 bases short and J 9 bases short, with 6 bases between. The CDR3 runs to 10 residues. Input material: peripheral blood. The chain joins TRBV20-1 to TRBJ2-1; perhaps TRBD2 as D (5 bases). The receptor was isolated from a man aged 50-59 years with active COVID-19. The CDR3 loop is CSASGVEQFF. The CDR3 DNA sequence: TGCAGTGCTAGCGGGGTTGAGCAGTTCTTC.